This T cell receptor beta chain was sequenced during a study of control samples from healthy donors and cancer patients. Profiling relied on immunoSEQ multiplex PCR, and the TCRdb table lists in-frame clones only, not all of them. The sample yields 150,000 to 190,000 clones, 85% to 95% seen once. Germline V gives CDR1 SGHRS, CDR2 YFSETQ. The CDR3 totals 15 residues. Between the trimmed V and J ends, which lost 0 bases and 1 base, there was a span of 5 bases. This clone was recorded once. The source is a man over 45 in good health. The chain is built from TRBV5-1 and TRBJ2-6, with D unclear. The sample taken for sequencing was blood. The CDR3 sequence: CASSLVGSGANVLTF. For the CDR3, the DNA is TGCGCCAGCAGCTTGGTAGGGTCTGGGGCCAACGTCCTGACTTTC.